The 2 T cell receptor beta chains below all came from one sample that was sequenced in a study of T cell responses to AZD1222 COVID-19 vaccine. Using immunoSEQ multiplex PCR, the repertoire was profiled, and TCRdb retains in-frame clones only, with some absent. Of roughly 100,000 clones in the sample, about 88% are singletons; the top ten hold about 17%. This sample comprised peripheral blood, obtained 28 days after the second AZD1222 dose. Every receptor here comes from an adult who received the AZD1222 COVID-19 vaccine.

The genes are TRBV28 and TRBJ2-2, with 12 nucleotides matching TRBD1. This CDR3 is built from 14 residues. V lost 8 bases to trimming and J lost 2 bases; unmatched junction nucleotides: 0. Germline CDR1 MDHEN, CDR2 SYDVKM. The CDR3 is CASGTGGNTGELFF. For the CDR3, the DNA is TGTGCCAGCGGGACAGGGGGCAACACCGGGGAGCTGTTTTTT.

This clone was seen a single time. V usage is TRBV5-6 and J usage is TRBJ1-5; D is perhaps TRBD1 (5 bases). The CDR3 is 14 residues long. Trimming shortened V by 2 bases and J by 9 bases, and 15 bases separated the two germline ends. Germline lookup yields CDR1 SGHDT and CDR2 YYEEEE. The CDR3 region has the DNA TGTGCCAGCAGCTTTTCCGGGACCCGGTGGCCCCAGCATTTT. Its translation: CASSFSGTRWPQHF. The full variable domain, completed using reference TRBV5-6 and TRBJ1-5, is DAGVTQSPTHLIKTRGQQVTLRCSPKSGHDTVSWYQQALGQGPQFIFQYYEEEERQRGNFPDRFSGHQFPNYSSELNVNALLLGDSALYLCASSFSGTRWPQHFGDGTRLSIL.